These T cell receptor beta chains were read from a single sample in a study of identical twins. From the 5' RACE reads, TCRdb called clonotypes with MiXCR, one entry per CDR3 protein. The data hold about 190,000 distinct CDR3 sequences, with around a sixth observed a single time. This sample also appeared in a second study, on T cells expressing NK-cell markers.

The sequenced sample was CD8+ T cells sorted from blood. Receptor source: a woman under 30 in good health. Each CDR3 is given with its conserved first and last residue. Fields, in order: clone size, V gene, D gene, J gene, CDR3 DNA, CDR3 protein. A D gene is named only where the DNA matches it firmly. Clone size, where shown, is once, few, many, or a class for clones that have expanded.

.	TRBV11-2	.	TRBJ2-1	TGTGCCAGCAGCTTAACCCAAGGTCACTGGGATGAGCAGTTCTTC	CASSLTQGHWDEQFF
few	TRBV21-1	.	TRBJ1-6	TGTGCCAGCAGCAAAGTCTATCGAGGGTTTGGGAGAAGTTCACCCCTCCACTTT	CASSKVYRGFGRSSPLHF
.	TRBV2	.	TRBJ1-3	TGTGCCAGCAGTGAATACTGGGAATCAAAAGGAAACACCATATATTTT	CASSEYWESKGNTIYF
few	TRBV11-2	TRBD1	TRBJ2-1	TGTGCCAGCGTGAAGGACAGGGGTGGTAGGCAGTTCTTC	CASVKDRGGRQFF
many	TRBV12-3/TRBV12-4	TRBD2	TRBJ2-1	TGTGCCAGCGGATCCCTCCTAGCGGGAGACGGGGACAATGAGCAGTTCTTC	CASGSLLAGDGDNEQFF
few	TRBV9	.	TRBJ2-3	TGTGCCAGCAATCCCGGCGGGGTTCAAGATACGCAGTATTTT	CASNPGGVQDTQYF
many	TRBV12-3/TRBV12-4	TRBD2	TRBJ2-1	TGTGCCAGCAGTCCCACTAGCGGGAGCGATGAGCAGTTCTTC	CASSPTSGSDEQFF
many	TRBV5-1	.	TRBJ2-2	TGCGCCAGCAGCTTGGACACCGGGGAGCTGTTTTTT	CASSLDTGELFF
many	TRBV7-2	.	TRBJ2-5	TGTGCCAGCAGCTCCCCGCCAGAGACCCAGTACTTC	CASSSPPETQYF
many	TRBV7-8	.	TRBJ2-7	TGTGCCAGCAGCTTAGCGGACGGCTACGAGCAGTACTTC	CASSLADGYEQYF
.	TRBV7-9	TRBD1	TRBJ1-6	TGTGCCAGCGCCGGGGACAGTCGCAGCTCCTATAATTCACCCCTCCACTTT	CASAGDSRSSYNSPLHF
.	TRBV20-1	TRBD2	TRBJ2-2	TGCAGTGCCATAGCGGGGTTGAACACCGGGGAGCTGTTTTTT	CSAIAGLNTGELFF
few	TRBV7-9	TRBD1	TRBJ1-2	TGTGCCAGCAGACCGGACAGGGGTCGAGGTGGCTACACCTTC	CASRPDRGRGGYTF
.	TRBV7-9	.	TRBJ2-1	TGTGCCAGCAGCTTAGGTGTGGGGGATGACAATGAGCAGTTCTTC	CASSLGVGDDNEQFF
many	TRBV12-3/TRBV12-4	.	TRBJ1-1	TGTGCCAGCAGTGATGGGACTCCTAACACTGAAGCTTTCTTT	CASSDGTPNTEAFF
.	TRBV5-1	.	TRBJ2-1	TGCGCCAGCAGCTTGGACAGGGCTTCCTACAATGAGCAGTTCTTC	CASSLDRASYNEQFF
.	TRBV3-1	.	TRBJ2-1	TGTGCCAGCAGCCTTTGGGACCGAAACAATGAGCAGTTCTTC	CASSLWDRNNEQFF
.	TRBV5-1	.	TRBJ2-7	TGCGCCAGCAGCGTAACCCCCACGGGAGAGCAGTACTTC	CASSVTPTGEQYF
.	TRBV9	.	TRBJ2-3	TGTGCCAGCAGGACCGGAGATACGCAGTATTTT	CASRTGDTQYF
.	TRBV9	TRBD1	TRBJ1-2	TGTGCCAGCAGCTCGCGGACAGGGCTCTCTGTAGGCTACACCTTC	CASSSRTGLSVGYTF
.	TRBV7-6	.	TRBJ1-6	TGTGCCAGCAGCTTAGATGGGGGGAGATCACCCCTCCACTTT	CASSLDGGRSPLHF
few	TRBV3-1	.	TRBJ2-1	TGTGCCAGCAGTCCGGGACCCCCCGGAGCGCAGTTCTTC	CASSPGPPGAQFF
few	TRBV4-3	.	TRBJ2-7	TGCGCCAGCAGCCAAGGTCGGGAGTGGGGCGAGCAGTACTTC	CASSQGREWGEQYF
.	TRBV20-1	.	TRBJ2-2	TGCAGTGCTAGAGATTTGGGGTCGGGGTCAGCTTGGGACACCGGGGAGCTGTTTTTT	CSARDLGSGSAWDTGELFF
few	TRBV13	.	TRBJ2-5	TGTGCCAGCAGCTCCCCGGTACAGGACCAAGAGACCCAGTACTTC	CASSSPVQDQETQYF
.	TRBV5-6	TRBD1	TRBJ1-2	TGTGCCAGCAGCTCCGGGACAGGGGATTGGTATGGCTACACCTTC	CASSSGTGDWYGYTF
.	TRBV3-1	TRBD2	TRBJ2-3	TGTGCCAGCAGCCGCGGTAGCGGGGGGGTCGATACGCAGTATTTT	CASSRGSGGVDTQYF
.	TRBV6-5	.	TRBJ2-3	TGTGCCAGCAGTTACTACGGGGGCCTCTCGGTAGATACGCAGTATTTT	CASSYYGGLSVDTQYF
few	TRBV12-3/TRBV12-4	.	TRBJ2-5	TGTGCCAGCAGTTTGTTAGTACAGGGAGGAGAGACCCAGTACTTC	CASSLLVQGGETQYF
.	TRBV12-3/TRBV12-4	.	TRBJ1-2	TGTGCCAGCAGTTTATTCCCAGGGAAGAACTATGGCTACACCTTC	CASSLFPGKNYGYTF
few	TRBV29-1	.	TRBJ2-5	TGCAGCGTTTTTGGAGGGACCGAAGAGACCCAGTACTTC	CSVFGGTEETQYF
few	TRBV11-2	TRBD2	TRBJ2-1	TGTGCCAGCAGCTTAACCGGGACTAGCGGCTACAATGAGCAGTTCTTC	CASSLTGTSGYNEQFF
many	TRBV5-1	.	TRBJ2-7	TGCGCCAGCAGCCCGGGACGCTCCTACGAGCAGTACTTC	CASSPGRSYEQYF
.	TRBV28	TRBD1	TRBJ1-5	TGTGCCAGCAGGCCATCGACAGGGGTCAATCAGCCCCAGCATTTT	CASRPSTGVNQPQHF
.	TRBV7-9	.	TRBJ2-2	TGTGCCAGCAGCCCCGGAGGGTTCAACACCGGGGAGCTGTTTTTT	CASSPGGFNTGELFF
.	TRBV29-1	.	TRBJ2-1	TGCAGCGCGTCGGGGGTCGCCTACAATGAGCAGTTCTTC	CSASGVAYNEQFF
.	TRBV12-3/TRBV12-4	TRBD2	TRBJ2-5	TGTGCCAGCAGTTTAGCCCTAGCGGGAGAAGAGACCCAGTACTTC	CASSLALAGEETQYF
few	TRBV4-1	.	TRBJ2-1	TGCGCCAGCAGCCACACCAAGACAGTCCATGAGCAGTTCTTC	CASSHTKTVHEQFF
many	TRBV19	.	TRBJ1-4	TGTGCCAGTAGTCCACGATCGGGAAATGAAAAACTGTTTTTT	CASSPRSGNEKLFF
.	TRBV5-1	.	TRBJ1-2	TGCGCCAGCCGTGGGGACGGTATCTATGGCTACACCTTC	CASRGDGIYGYTF
few	TRBV11-3	.	TRBJ1-1	TGTGCCAGCAGCTTAGGCAGCTCAGCTTTCTTT	CASSLGSSAFF
few	TRBV7-9	TRBD2	TRBJ2-3	TGTGCCAGCAGCTTAGAAGCGGGGCTCACAGATACGCAGTATTTT	CASSLEAGLTDTQYF
.	TRBV24-1	TRBD2	TRBJ2-1	TGTGCCACCAGTGTCGGGGGGAGCCGTGAGCAGTTCTTC	CATSVGGSREQFF
few	TRBV2	.	TRBJ1-1	TGTGCCAGCAGTGACCTGTACACTGAAGCTTTCTTT	CASSDLYTEAFF
few	TRBV12-5	TRBD1	TRBJ2-1	TGTGCTAGTGGCGAGGGACAGGGGGAATACAATGAGCAGTTCTTC	CASGEGQGEYNEQFF
.	TRBV20-1	.	TRBJ2-7	TGCAGTGCTAGACTTGAGTCCTACGAGCAGTACTTC	CSARLESYEQYF
few	TRBV11-2	.	TRBJ1-1	TGTGCCAGCAGCCGAACAGGGAGGGGCACTGAAGCTTTCTTT	CASSRTGRGTEAFF
.	TRBV7-6	.	TRBJ2-7	TGTGCCAGCAGCTCCGAAGGAGTGAGCTCCTACGAGCAGTACTTC	CASSSEGVSSYEQYF